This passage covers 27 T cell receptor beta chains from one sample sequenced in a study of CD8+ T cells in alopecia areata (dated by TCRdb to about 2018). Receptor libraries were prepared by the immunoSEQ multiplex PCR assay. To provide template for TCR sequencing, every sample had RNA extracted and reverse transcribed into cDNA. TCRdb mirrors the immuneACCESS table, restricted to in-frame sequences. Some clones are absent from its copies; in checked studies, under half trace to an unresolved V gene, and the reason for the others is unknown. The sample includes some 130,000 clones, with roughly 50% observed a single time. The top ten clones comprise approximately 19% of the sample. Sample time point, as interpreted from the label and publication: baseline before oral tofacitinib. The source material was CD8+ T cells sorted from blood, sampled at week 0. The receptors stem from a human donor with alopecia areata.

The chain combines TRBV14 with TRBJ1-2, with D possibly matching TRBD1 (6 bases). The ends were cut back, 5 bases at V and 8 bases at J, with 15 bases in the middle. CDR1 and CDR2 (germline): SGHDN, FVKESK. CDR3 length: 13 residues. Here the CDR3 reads CASSVGAYFGYTF. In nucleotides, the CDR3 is TGTGCCAGCAGCGTGGGGGCATACTTCGGCTACACCTTC.

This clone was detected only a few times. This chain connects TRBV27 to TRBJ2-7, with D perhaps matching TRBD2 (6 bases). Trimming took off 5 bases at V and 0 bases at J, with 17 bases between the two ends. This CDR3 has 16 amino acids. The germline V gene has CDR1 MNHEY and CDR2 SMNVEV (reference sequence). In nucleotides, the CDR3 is TGTGCCAGCAGTCAGCACCGGGGACTGAGCTCCTACGAGCAGTACTTC. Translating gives CASSQHRGLSSYEQYF.

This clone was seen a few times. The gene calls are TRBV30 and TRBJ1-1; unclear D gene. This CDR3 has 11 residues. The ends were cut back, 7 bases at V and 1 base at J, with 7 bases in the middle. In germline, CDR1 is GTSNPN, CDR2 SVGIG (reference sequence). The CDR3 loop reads CASRRNTEAFF. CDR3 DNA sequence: TGTGCCTCGCGAAGGAACACTGAAGCTTTCTTT.

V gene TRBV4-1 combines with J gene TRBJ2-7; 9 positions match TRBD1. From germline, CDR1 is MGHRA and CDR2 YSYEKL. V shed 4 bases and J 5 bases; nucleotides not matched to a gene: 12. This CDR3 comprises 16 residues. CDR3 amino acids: CASSPTGGSTKDEQYF. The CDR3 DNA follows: TGCGCCAGCAGCCCGACAGGGGGTTCGACCAAGGACGAGCAGTACTTC.

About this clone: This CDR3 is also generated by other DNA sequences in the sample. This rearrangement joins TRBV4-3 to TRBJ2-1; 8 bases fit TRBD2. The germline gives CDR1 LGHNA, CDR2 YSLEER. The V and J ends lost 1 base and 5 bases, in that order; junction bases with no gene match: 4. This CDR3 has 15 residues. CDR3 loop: CASSQVSSGDNEQFF. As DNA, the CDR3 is TGCGCCAGCAGCCAAGTGAGTAGCGGGGACAATGAGCAGTTCTTC.

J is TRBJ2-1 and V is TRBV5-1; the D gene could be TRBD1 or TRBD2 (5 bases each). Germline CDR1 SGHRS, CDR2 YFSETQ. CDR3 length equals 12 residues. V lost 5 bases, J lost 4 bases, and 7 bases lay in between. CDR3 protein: CASRGRYNEQFF. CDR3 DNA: TGCGCCAGCAGGGGACGATACAATGAGCAGTTCTTC.

CDR3 sequence reads: CASSLDLEVDTQYF. CDR3 in DNA: TGTGCCAGCAGCTTAGATCTTGAGGTTGATACGCAGTATTTT. The V call is TRBV11-2, the J call TRBJ2-3; D uncertain. V lost 0 bases and J lost 6, with 10 bases in between. The germline V gene encodes CDR1 SGHAT and CDR2 FQNNGV. CDR3 length: 14 amino acids.

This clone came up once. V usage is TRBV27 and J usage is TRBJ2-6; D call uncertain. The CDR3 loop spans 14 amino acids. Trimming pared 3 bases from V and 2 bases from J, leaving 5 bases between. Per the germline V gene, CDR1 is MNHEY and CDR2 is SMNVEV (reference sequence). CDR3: CASSLAAGANVLTF. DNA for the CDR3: TGTGCCAGCAGTTTGGCGGCTGGGGCCAACGTCCTGACTTTC.

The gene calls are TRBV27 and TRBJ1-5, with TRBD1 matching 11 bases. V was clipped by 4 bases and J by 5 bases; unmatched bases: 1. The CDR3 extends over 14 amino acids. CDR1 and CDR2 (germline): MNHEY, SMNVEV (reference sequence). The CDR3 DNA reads TGTGCCAGCAGTTCGGACAGGGGGCATCAGCCCCAGCATTTT. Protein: CASSSDRGHQPQHF.

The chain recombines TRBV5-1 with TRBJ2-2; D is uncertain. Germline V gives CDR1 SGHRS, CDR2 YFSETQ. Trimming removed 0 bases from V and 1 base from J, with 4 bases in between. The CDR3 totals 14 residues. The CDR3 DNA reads TGCGCCAGCAGCTTGGCGGGGAACACCGGGGAGCTGTTTTTT. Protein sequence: CASSLAGNTGELFF.

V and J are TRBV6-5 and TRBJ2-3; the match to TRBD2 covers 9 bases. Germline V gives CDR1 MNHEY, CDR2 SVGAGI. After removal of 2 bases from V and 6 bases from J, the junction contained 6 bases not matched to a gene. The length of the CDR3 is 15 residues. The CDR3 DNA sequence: TGTGCCAGCAGTTACGGTCTAGCGGGGAGTGATACGCAGTATTTT. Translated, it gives CASSYGLAGSDTQYF.

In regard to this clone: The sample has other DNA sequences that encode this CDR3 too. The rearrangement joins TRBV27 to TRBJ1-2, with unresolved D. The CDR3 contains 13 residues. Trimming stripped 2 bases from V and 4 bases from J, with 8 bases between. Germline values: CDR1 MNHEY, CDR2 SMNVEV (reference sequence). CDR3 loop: CASSLGGTYGYTF. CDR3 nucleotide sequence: TGTGCCAGCAGTTTAGGAGGAACCTATGGCTACACCTTC.

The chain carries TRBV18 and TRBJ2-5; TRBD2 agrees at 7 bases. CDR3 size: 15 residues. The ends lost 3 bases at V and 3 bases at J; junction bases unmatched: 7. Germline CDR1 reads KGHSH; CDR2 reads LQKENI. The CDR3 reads CASSPLAETEETQYF. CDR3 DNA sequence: TGTGCCAGCTCACCTCTAGCGGAGACCGAAGAGACCCAGTACTTC.

The DNA of the CDR3 is TGTGCCAGCAGCTTCGGGGGCACAGATACGCAGTATTTT. Protein sequence: CASSFGGTDTQYF. This chain links TRBV5-6 with TRBJ2-3, with D possibly being TRBD2 (5 bases). This CDR3 spans 13 amino acids. The V end was cut by 2 bases, the J end by 1 base, with 5 bases between. The germline V gene encodes CDR1 SGHDT and CDR2 YYEEEE.

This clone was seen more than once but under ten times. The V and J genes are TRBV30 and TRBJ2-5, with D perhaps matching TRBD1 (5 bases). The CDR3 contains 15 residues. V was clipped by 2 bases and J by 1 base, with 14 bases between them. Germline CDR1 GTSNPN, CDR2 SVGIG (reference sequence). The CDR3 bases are TGTGCCTGGAGTTCACCGTTCGACAGCCAAGAGACCCAGTACTTC. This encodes CAWSSPFDSQETQYF.

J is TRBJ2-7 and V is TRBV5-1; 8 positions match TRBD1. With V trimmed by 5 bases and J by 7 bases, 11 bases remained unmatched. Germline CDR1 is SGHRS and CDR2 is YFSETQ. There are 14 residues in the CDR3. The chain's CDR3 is CASSRYQGADEQYF. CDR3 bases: TGCGCCAGCAGTAGGTATCAGGGGGCAGATGAGCAGTACTTC.

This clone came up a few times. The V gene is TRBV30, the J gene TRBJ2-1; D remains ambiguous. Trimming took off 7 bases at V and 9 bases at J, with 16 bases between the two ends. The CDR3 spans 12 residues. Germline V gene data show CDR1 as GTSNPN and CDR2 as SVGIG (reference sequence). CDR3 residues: CAYARAFAEQFF. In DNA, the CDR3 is TGTGCCTACGCTCGGGCCTTCGCTGAGCAGTTCTTC.

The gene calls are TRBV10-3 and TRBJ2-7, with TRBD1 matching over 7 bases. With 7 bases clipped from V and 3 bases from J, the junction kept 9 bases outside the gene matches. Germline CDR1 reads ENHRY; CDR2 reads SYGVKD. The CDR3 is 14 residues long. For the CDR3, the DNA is TGTGCCATCACTGAAGACAGGGTCTTCTACGAGCAGTACTTC. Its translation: CAITEDRVFYEQYF.

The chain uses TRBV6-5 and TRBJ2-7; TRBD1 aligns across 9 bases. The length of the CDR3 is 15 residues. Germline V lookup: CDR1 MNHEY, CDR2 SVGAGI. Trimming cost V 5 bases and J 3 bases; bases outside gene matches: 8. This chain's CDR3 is CASSGTGQGVYEQYF. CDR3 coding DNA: TGTGCCAGCAGTGGCACGGGACAGGGTGTCTACGAGCAGTACTTC.

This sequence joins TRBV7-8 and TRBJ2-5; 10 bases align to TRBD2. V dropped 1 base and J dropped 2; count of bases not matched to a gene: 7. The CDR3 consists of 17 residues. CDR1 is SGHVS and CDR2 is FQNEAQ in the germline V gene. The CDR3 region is CASSLETSGDLQETQYF. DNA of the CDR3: TGTGCCAGCAGCTTAGAAACTAGCGGGGATCTACAAGAGACCCAGTACTTC.

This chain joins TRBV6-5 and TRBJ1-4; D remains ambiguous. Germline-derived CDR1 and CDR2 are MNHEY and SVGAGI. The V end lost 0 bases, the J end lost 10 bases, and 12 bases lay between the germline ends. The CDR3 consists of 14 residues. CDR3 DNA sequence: TGTGCCAGCAGTTACTCCGAGGGATCAGGAAAACTGTTTTTT. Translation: CASSYSEGSGKLFF.

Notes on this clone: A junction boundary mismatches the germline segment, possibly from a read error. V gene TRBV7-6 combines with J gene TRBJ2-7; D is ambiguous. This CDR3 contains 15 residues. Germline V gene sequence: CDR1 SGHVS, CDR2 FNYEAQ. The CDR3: CASSLEPGLTYKQYF. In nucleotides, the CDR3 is TGTGCCAGCAGCTTAGAACCTGGTTTAACCTACAAGCAGTACTTC. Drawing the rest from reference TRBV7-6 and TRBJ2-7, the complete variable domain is GAGVSQSPRYKVTKRGQDVALRCDPISGHVSLYWYRQALGQGPEFLTYFNYEAQQDKSGLPNDRFSAERPEGSISTLTIQRTEQRDSAMYRCASSLEPGLTYKQYFGPGTRLTVT.

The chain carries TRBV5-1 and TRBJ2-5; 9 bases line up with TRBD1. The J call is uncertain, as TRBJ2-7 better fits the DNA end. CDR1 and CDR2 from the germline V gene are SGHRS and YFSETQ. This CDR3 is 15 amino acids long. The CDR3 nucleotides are TGCGCCAGCAGCTTACGTGGACAGGGGCCCATCGAGCAGTACTTC. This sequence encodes CASSLRGQGPIEQYF.

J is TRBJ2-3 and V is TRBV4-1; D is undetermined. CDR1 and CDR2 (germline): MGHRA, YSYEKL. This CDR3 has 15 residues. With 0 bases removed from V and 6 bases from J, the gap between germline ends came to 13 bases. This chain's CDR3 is CASSQDMETTDTQYF. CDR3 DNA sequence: TGCGCCAGCAGCCAAGATATGGAAACTACGGATACGCAGTATTTT.

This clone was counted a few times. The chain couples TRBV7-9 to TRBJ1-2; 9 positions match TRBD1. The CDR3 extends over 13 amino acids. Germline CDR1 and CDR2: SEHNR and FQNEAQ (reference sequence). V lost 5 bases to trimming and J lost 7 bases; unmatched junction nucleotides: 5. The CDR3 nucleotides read TGTGCCAGCAGCCGGGACAGGGTTAGTGGCTACACCTTC. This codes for CASSRDRVSGYTF.

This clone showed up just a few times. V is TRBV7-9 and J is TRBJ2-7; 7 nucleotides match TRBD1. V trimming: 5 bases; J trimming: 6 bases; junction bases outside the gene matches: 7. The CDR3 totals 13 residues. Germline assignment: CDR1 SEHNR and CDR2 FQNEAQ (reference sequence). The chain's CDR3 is CASSPTTGVEQYF. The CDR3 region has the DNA TGTGCCAGCAGCCCGACAACAGGGGTCGAGCAGTACTTC.

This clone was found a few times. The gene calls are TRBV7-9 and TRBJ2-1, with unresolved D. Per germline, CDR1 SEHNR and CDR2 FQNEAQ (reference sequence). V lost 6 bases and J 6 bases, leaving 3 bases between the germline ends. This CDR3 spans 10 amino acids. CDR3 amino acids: CASRSNEQFF. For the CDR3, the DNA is TGTGCCAGCAGGTCCAATGAGCAGTTCTTC.